The 25 T cell receptor beta chains given below trace back to one sample, sequenced in a study of T cell responses to AZD1222 COVID-19 vaccine (dated by TCRdb to the early 2020s). Library creation used the immunoSEQ multiplex PCR assay. TCRdb obtained this table from immuneACCESS and retained in-frame rearrangements with V and J assigned. These tables miss some clones; where compared with another copy, unresolved V genes account for less than half of the shortfall, and the remainder is unexplained. This sample holds more than 110,000 clones; 92% were observed only once. Roughly 3.3% of the sample is in the top ten clones. The sample's time point, from its label and the paper: about 28 days (+/-7) after the second vaccine dose. Specimen: peripheral blood, collected 28 days after the second AZD1222 dose. The receptors originated from an adult who received the AZD1222 COVID-19 vaccine.

CDR3 in DNA: TGTGCCAGCAGGTCGGGACAGACTAATCAGCCCCAGCATTTT. Protein sequence: CASRSGQTNQPQHF. The chain joins TRBV6-6 to TRBJ1-5; TRBD1 matches 7 bases. Germline V gene sequence: CDR1 MNHNY, CDR2 SVGAGI (reference sequence). The CDR3 is made up of 14 amino acids. Unmatched junction bases numbered 6, after V lost 6 bases and J lost 4 bases.

The gene calls are TRBV10-2 and TRBJ1-4, with a weak D call TRBD1 (6 bases). Trimming cost V 0 bases and J 5 bases, with 13 bases left between them. This CDR3 has 16 amino acids. Germline-derived CDR1 and CDR2 are WSHSY and SAAADI. DNA for the CDR3: TGCGCCAGCAGTGAGTCCGTGAGGACAGTAAATGAAAAACTGTTTTTT. Translating it yields CASSESVRTVNEKLFF.

V and J are TRBV19 and TRBJ2-2; D might be TRBD2 (6 bases). Trimming took off 5 bases at V and 4 bases at J, with 14 bases between the two ends. Germline V gene sequence: CDR1 LNHDA, CDR2 SQIVND (reference sequence). This CDR3 is built from 15 residues. The CDR3 DNA is TGTGCCAGTAGTGGCGCGGGAACTGGCACCGGGGAGCTGTTTTTT. As protein: CASSGAGTGTGELFF.

The chain couples TRBV10-2 to TRBJ2-7; D not certain. V gave up 4 bases and J gave up 3 bases, with 7 bases separating them. The CDR3 spans 12 residues. Germline loops: CDR1 WSHSY, CDR2 SAAADI. The CDR3 DNA follows: TGCGCCAGCAGTGGAGAGGTCTACGAGCAGTACTTC. Translating gives CASSGEVYEQYF.

This chain connects TRBV28 to TRBJ1-6; tentative D call: TRBD1 (5 bases). V lost 4 bases to trimming and J lost 5 bases, with 15 bases between them. CDR3 length: 16 amino acids. Germline V gene sequence: CDR1 MDHEN, CDR2 SYDVKM. This chain's CDR3 is CASSSSGTVDNSPLHF. The CDR3 region has the DNA TGTGCCAGCAGTTCCTCAGGGACGGTCGATAATTCACCCCTCCACTTT.

The chain uses TRBV27 and TRBJ2-2; no definite D call. The CDR3 covers 14 residues. Germline V gives CDR1 MNHEY, CDR2 SMNVEV (reference sequence). The V and J ends lost 4 bases and 2 bases respectively, with 8 bases between them. CDR3 sequence (DNA): TGTGCCAGCAGTTCGTACAGAAACACCGGGGAGCTGTTTTTT. Protein product: CASSSYRNTGELFF.

The chain recombines TRBV18 with TRBJ1-1, with D possibly TRBD1 on 5 matching bases. Germline V gene lookup returns CDR1 KGHSH and CDR2 LQKENI. Trimming left V 6 bases short and J 0 bases short, with 23 bases between. This CDR3 is 18 amino acids long. The CDR3 region is CASSQLHNRPKMNTEAFF. The CDR3 nucleotides read TGTGCCAGCTCTCAACTGCACAACAGGCCTAAAATGAACACTGAAGCTTTCTTT.

The CDR3 spells CSVEGARQETQYF. For the CDR3, the DNA is TGCAGCGTTGAAGGTGCCCGCCAAGAGACCCAGTACTTC. The genes are TRBV29-1 and TRBJ2-5; no reliable D call. Germline lookup yields CDR1 SQVTM and CDR2 ANQGSEA. Trimming took 1 base from V and 1 from J, leaving 7 bases between them. The CDR3 runs 13 residues.

This chain's CDR3 is CASSSPGEYGYTF. CDR3 in DNA: TGTGCCAGCAGTTCACCGGGGGAGTATGGCTACACCTTC. The chain carries TRBV28 and TRBJ1-2; TRBD1 is a possible D gene (5 bases). V shed 4 bases and J shed 5 bases, with 11 bases lying between them. The CDR3 is made up of 13 amino acids. Germline assignment: CDR1 MDHEN and CDR2 SYDVKM.

The chain's CDR3 is CASSPQRRNTGELFF. CDR3 DNA: TGTGCCAGCAGCCCCCAGCGGAGGAACACCGGGGAGCTGTTTTTT. This chain links TRBV6-5 with TRBJ2-2, with a possible D match to TRBD2 (5 bases). This CDR3 has 15 residues. The germline gives CDR1 MNHEY, CDR2 SVGAGI. V gave up 6 bases and J gave up 1 base, with 12 bases separating them.

The chain combines TRBV18 with TRBJ2-2, with D uncertain. This CDR3 is built from 15 residues. V lost 1 base and J lost 3, with 9 bases in between. Looked up from germline, CDR1 is KGHSH and CDR2 is LQKENI. This chain's CDR3 is CASSPRMLDTGELFF. CDR3 nucleotide sequence: TGTGCCAGCTCACCACGAATGCTGGACACCGGGGAGCTGTTTTTT. The full variable domain, in which reference TRBV18 and TRBJ2-2 provide the parts outside the CDR3, is NAGVMQNPRHLVRRRGQEARLRCSPMKGHSHVYWYRQLPEEGLKFMVYLQKENIIDESGMPKERFSAEFPKEGPSILRIQQVVRGDSAAYFCASSPRMLDTGELFFGEGSRLTVL.

This clone came up once. This chain connects TRBV29-1 to TRBJ1-4; D gene uncertain. V shed 6 bases and J shed 8 bases, with 22 bases lying between them. CDR1 and CDR2 (germline): SQVTM, ANQGSEA. This CDR3 is 15 amino acids long. As DNA, the CDR3 is TGCAGCGTCTCTACGGGTTCCACCTTGGTCGAAAAACTGTTTTTT. It yields the protein CSVSTGSTLVEKLFF.

This rearrangement joins TRBV7-2 to TRBJ2-7, with TRBD2 matching 14 bases. The length of the CDR3 is 17 residues. Trimming took 3 bases from V and 6 from J; bases not matched to a gene: 10. The germline CDR1 and CDR2 sequences are SGHTA and FQGNSA. The CDR3 nucleotides read TGTGCCAGCAGCTTGACATTAGGGACTAGCGGGAGTCCCGAGCAGTACTTC. Its protein product is CASSLTLGTSGSPEQYF.

The chain recombines TRBV7-8 with TRBJ2-1; 13 nucleotides agree with TRBD2. Trimming removed 5 bases from V and 7 bases from J; junction bases left unmatched: 8. The CDR3 has 16 amino acids. CDR1 SGHVS and CDR2 FQNEAQ come from the germline V gene. DNA for the CDR3: TGTGCCAGCAGCCCCGGACTAGCGGGAGTCGTTAATGAGCAGTTCTTC. Encoded protein: CASSPGLAGVVNEQFF.

The CDR3 DNA follows: TGTGCCAGCAGCGTGGACGTGAGCTCCTACGAGCAGTACTTC. It encodes CASSVDVSSYEQYF. The rearrangement links TRBV7-9 to TRBJ2-7; D is uncertain. The germline V gene encodes CDR1 SEHNR and CDR2 FQNEAQ (reference sequence). V lost 5 bases, J lost 0 bases, and 11 bases lay in between. CDR3 length: 14 amino acids.

The chain combines TRBV30 with TRBJ2-2; D is possibly TRBD1 or TRBD2 (6 bases each). Trimming took off 3 bases at V and 4 bases at J, with 9 bases between the two ends. The CDR3 spans 13 residues. Per germline, CDR1 GTSNPN and CDR2 SVGIG (reference sequence). The DNA of the CDR3 is TGTGCCTGGAGCGGGGGCGGCACCGGGGAGCTGTTTTTT. This encodes CAWSGGGTGELFF.

This clone was found once. This chain joins TRBV5-1 and TRBJ2-1; D might be TRBD1 (5 bases). The CDR3 sequence is 12 residues long. Between the trimmed V and J ends, which lost 0 bases and 10 bases, there was a span of 8 bases. Germline V gene data show CDR1 as SGHRS and CDR2 as YFSETQ. Written as DNA, the CDR3 is TGCGCCAGCAGCTTGGCCCCAGGGGAGCAGTTCTTC. It yields the protein CASSLAPGEQFF.

The rearrangement uses TRBV30 and TRBJ2-1; TRBD2 is a possible D gene (5 bases). Trimming removed 3 bases from V and 3 bases from J, with 9 bases in between. The CDR3 spans 13 residues. Germline-derived CDR1 and CDR2 are GTSNPN and SVGIG (reference sequence). The CDR3 nucleotides are TGTGCCTGGAGCCCGACTATCTACAATGAGCAGTTCTTC. Translated, it gives CAWSPTIYNEQFF.

The chain is built from TRBV25-1 and TRBJ1-4, with 7 bases fitting TRBD1. Germline assignment: CDR1 MGHDK and CDR2 SYGVNS. This CDR3 is 16 amino acids long. J was trimmed by 8 bases and V by 1 base; bases with no gene match: 10. The CDR3 bases are TGTGCCAGCAGTGAATTGGGAGGGGGCGAAACCGAAAAACTGTTTTTT. Encoded protein: CASSELGGGETEKLFF.

The chain couples TRBV6-5 to TRBJ1-1, with D unresolved. V lost 0 bases to trimming and J lost 0 bases, with 8 bases between them. The CDR3 has 15 residues. Germline values: CDR1 MNHEY, CDR2 SVGAGI. The CDR3 spells CASSYSFGLNTEAFF. The CDR3 DNA sequence: TGTGCCAGCAGTTACTCCTTCGGACTGAACACTGAAGCTTTCTTT.

This chain joins TRBV6-5 and TRBJ2-7; TRBD1 might be the D (5 bases). The germline V gene has CDR1 MNHEY and CDR2 SVGAGI. The CDR3 runs 15 residues. Trimming stripped 2 bases from V and 1 base from J, with 12 bases between. DNA for the CDR3: TGTGCCAGCAGTTACGGGCAGGGTCGGTCCTACGAGCAGTACTTC. Protein sequence: CASSYGQGRSYEQYF.

The CDR3 DNA sequence: TGTGCCAGCTCACCAGGACAATTTAATAGCAATCAGCCCCAGCATTTT. Residues: CASSPGQFNSNQPQHF. J is TRBJ1-5 and V is TRBV18, with a possible D match to TRBD1 (5 bases). From germline, CDR1 is KGHSH and CDR2 LQKENI. V dropped 2 bases and J dropped 0 bases, with 11 bases sitting between them. The CDR3 runs 16 residues.

The chain uses TRBV29-1 and TRBJ2-7, with 7 bases fitting TRBD1. J was trimmed by 4 bases and V by 4 bases; bases with no gene match: 1. CDR1 is SQVTM and CDR2 is ANQGSEA in the germline V gene. There are 11 residues in the CDR3. The CDR3 sequence: CSVGTGYEQYF. The CDR3 coding sequence is TGCAGCGTTGGGACAGGTTACGAGCAGTACTTC.

This clone was found once. The chain employs TRBV27 and TRBJ1-4; tentative D call: TRBD1 (5 bases). Trimming stripped 5 bases from V and 8 bases from J, with 15 bases between. The CDR3 runs 14 residues. Germline V gene sequence: CDR1 MNHEY, CDR2 SMNVEV (reference sequence). DNA for the CDR3: TGTGCCAGCAGTCTTACAGGCCCCGAGGAAAAACTGTTTTTT. Amino acids: CASSLTGPEEKLFF.

V is TRBV29-1 and J is TRBJ1-4; D is ambiguous. CDR1 and CDR2 (germline): SQVTM, ANQGSEA. The ends were cut back, 6 bases at V and 5 bases at J, with 13 bases in the middle. CDR3 length equals 13 residues. The CDR3 DNA sequence: TGCAGCGTCCGGACCTACTCCAATGAAAAACTGTTTTTT. Translation gives CSVRTYSNEKLFF.